This T cell receptor beta chain appears in the sequencing data of a study of PD-1 blockade in classical Hodgkin lymphoma (dated by TCRdb to 2020 to 2021). In the study overall: The study used CyTOF and TCR beta sequencing to define a peripheral blood immune signature of response to PD-1 blockade in classical Hodgkin lymphoma.

Summary of the overall study and its limitations: Newly diagnosed patients were reported to have lower baseline TCR diversity than healthy donors, and relapsed/refractory patients were reported to have lower baseline TCR diversity still. Only a single clinical trial cohort was studied, and what caused the repertoire differences, possibly disease activity or prior therapy, remained undefined.

The Qiagen DNeasy kit was used to extract genomic DNA from unsorted PBMCs and from the negatively selected CD4+ and CD8+ fractions. Using primers that anneal to V and J segments, immunoSEQ multiplex PCR amplified the TCR beta CDR3 regions. A synthetic immune receptor repertoire was used to minimize amplification bias, and any remaining bias was removed computationally after sequencing. The study's processing was this. Repertoire diversity was quantified as the Shannon entropy index using custom Python scripts. Unsorted, CD4+ and CD8+ repertoires were examined separately, except in combined analyses, for which CD4+ and CD8+ sequences were merged in silico. TCRdb limited this immuneACCESS table to in-frame rearrangements with V and J called. A share of clones is missing; checked studies link under half to unresolved V genes, and the rest is unexplained. V and J calls and clone size come straight from that table; D and trimming were deduced from the DNA. The sample yields 15,000 to 20,000 clones; around four fifths were counted once. The ten biggest clones cover roughly 1.2% of the sample.

From the cysteine through the phenylalanine, the CDR3 covers 15 amino acids. This entry keeps only the CDR3 DNA: 45 bases, framed from base 1. Clipping removes 4 bases from V and 4 bases from J, with 2 as the unmatched junction base count. CDR1 and CDR2 are drawn from the germline V gene: SGHRS, YFSETQ. The time point label corresponds to: newly diagnosed, previously untreated cHL patient sample. CD4+ T cells were purified from thawed PBMCs by magnetic negative selection with a Miltenyi CD4+ T cell isolation kit. As a comparison group for the relapsed/refractory trial patients, PBMCs were sequenced from patients with newly diagnosed, previously untreated classical Hodgkin lymphoma. Peripheral blood was collected in 8 mL Vacutainer Cell Preparation Tubes, from which PBMCs were isolated by centrifugation and then cryopreserved. Purified CD4+ and CD8+ fractions were generated only in cases for which an additional PBMC sample was available. Magnetically labelled cells were depleted on LS columns in a quadroMACS separator, and the flow-through was collected as the purified fraction.

As regards this clone: Its antigen is unknown. Base qualities were left out, and no much larger clone turns up one base away. Other DNA sequences in this sample translate to the same CDR3.

Sequencing was done on a sample of CD4+ T cells from blood. The sequence derives from a human donor with classical Hodgkin lymphoma. The chain was built from TRBV5-1 and TRBJ2-3, with 14 bases matching TRBD2. Here the CDR3 is given as CASSQGLAGADTQYF. In nucleotide form, the sequence is TGCGCCAGCAGCCAGGGACTAGCGGGAGCAGATACGCAGTATTTT. Reference TRBV5-1 and TRBJ2-3 proteins supply the regions before and after the CDR3; the full variable domain is: KAGVTQTPRYLIKTRGQQVTLSCSPISGHRSVSWYQQTPGQGLQFLFEYFSETQRNKGNFPGRFSGRQFSNSRSEMNVSTLELGDSALYLCASSQGLAGADTQYFGPGTRLTVL.